The 12 T cell receptor beta chains below all came from one sample that was sequenced in a study of blood T cell repertoires in COVID-19. Some clones are missing from TCRdb's copy, which holds only in-frame ones; the method was immunoSEQ multiplex PCR. Here the sample spans fewer than 25,000 clones, roughly 88% being singletons. The source material was peripheral blood. The receptor source for this set is a human donor in a cohort sampled during active COVID-19. The donor label of this sample is uncertain.

The genes are TRBV21-1 and TRBJ2-7; the table's D gene call, TRBD1, was not cross checked with the DNA. TRBV21-1 is tagged as a pseudogene. The CDR3 sequence is 15 residues long. The CDR3 reads CASSKWPGEPYEQYF. The CDR3 coding sequence is TGTGCCAGCAGCAAATGGCCAGGCGAACCCTACGAGCAGTACTTC.

This chain joins TRBV5-1 and TRBJ2-2, with 11 bases fitting TRBD2. CDR3 size: 17 residues. The germline V gene has CDR1 SGHRS and CDR2 YFSETQ. With 2 bases clipped from V and 3 bases from J, the junction kept 6 bases outside the gene matches. Here the CDR3 reads CASSFSGRALDTGELFF. CDR3 sequence (DNA): TGCGCCAGCAGCTTTAGCGGGAGGGCCCTCGACACCGGGGAGCTGTTTTTT. The full variable domain, completed using reference TRBV5-1 and TRBJ2-2, is KAGVTQTPRYLIKTRGQQVTLSCSPISGHRSVSWYQQTPGQGLQFLFEYFSETQRNKGNFPGRFSGRQFSNSRSEMNVSTLELGDSALYLCASSFSGRALDTGELFFGEGSRLTVL.

V usage is TRBV18 and J usage is TRBJ2-7, with TRBD2 identical over 7 bases. This CDR3 has 15 amino acids. Germline CDR1 KGHSH, CDR2 LQKENI. The V segment lost 3 bases and the J segment 0 bases; nucleotides outside the gene matches: 5. The chain's CDR3 is CASSPQGLPSYEQYF. The CDR3 nucleotides are TGTGCCAGCTCACCGCAGGGACTACCCTCCTACGAGCAGTACTTC.

The genes are TRBV6-1 and TRBJ2-7; D remains ambiguous. The CDR3 has 15 residues. Trimming pared 1 base from V and 3 bases from J, leaving 13 bases between. The germline V gene encodes CDR1 MNHNS and CDR2 SASEGT. CDR3 coding DNA: TGTGCCAGCAGTGAAGGCCCAACCACGAGCTACGAGCAGTACTTC. Protein: CASSEGPTTSYEQYF.

The chain couples TRBV7-2 to TRBJ2-7, with D uncertain. The length of the CDR3 is 14 residues. Germline loops: CDR1 SGHTA, CDR2 FQGNSA. With 5 bases removed from V and 11 bases from J, the gap between germline ends came to 22 bases. The CDR3 sequence: CASSRAYQVGSEYF. The CDR3 DNA reads TGTGCCAGCAGCCGCGCCTATCAGGTCGGTTCGGAGTACTTC.

This clone turned up a few times. The J gene is TRBJ2-1, the V gene TRBV5-1; TRBD1 agrees at 7 bases. The V segment lost 4 bases and the J segment 7 bases; nucleotides outside the gene matches: 14. Germline V lookup: CDR1 SGHRS, CDR2 YFSETQ. This CDR3 is built from 16 residues. The CDR3 loop is CASSGSGTVVGNEQFF. The CDR3 coding sequence is TGCGCCAGCAGCGGCTCCGGGACAGTAGTGGGGAATGAGCAGTTCTTC.

The chain employs TRBV29-1 and TRBJ1-3; D not certain. The germline V and J ends were trimmed by 7 bases and 4 bases, with 8 bases remaining between them. The CDR3 covers 11 residues. The germline V gene has CDR1 SQVTM and CDR2 ANQGSEA. CDR3 sequence reads: CSGLRGNTIYF. The CDR3 nucleotides read TGCAGCGGCCTCAGAGGAAACACCATATATTTT.

The chain has TRBV11-2 and TRBJ1-1; D is unclear. The CDR3 runs 13 residues. Germline CDR1 is SGHAT and CDR2 is FQNNGV. The V end lost 3 bases, the J end lost 2 bases, and 7 bases lay between the germline ends. CDR3: CASSLSINTEAFF. Here the CDR3 DNA reads TGTGCCAGCAGCTTGAGTATTAACACTGAAGCTTTCTTT.

The chain joins TRBV11-2 to TRBJ2-7, with a tentative D call TRBD2 (6 bases). The CDR3 contains 14 residues. V lost 0 bases and J 5 bases, leaving 11 bases between the germline ends. CDR1 and CDR2 from the germline V gene are SGHAT and FQNNGV. The CDR3 coding sequence is TGTGCCAGCAGCTTAGATCTATGGGGGGACGAGCAGTACTTC. Its protein is CASSLDLWGDEQYF.

The V and J genes are TRBV3-1 (or the pseudogene TRBV3-2) and TRBJ1-2; unclear D gene. The CDR3 has 13 residues. V was clipped by 0 bases and J by 4 bases, with 6 bases between them. Germline CDR1 is LGHDT and CDR2 is YNNKEL (reference sequence). CDR3 sequence reads: CASSQDQFYGYTF. CDR3 DNA sequence: TGTGCCAGCAGCCAAGATCAGTTCTATGGCTACACCTTC.

The V call is TRBV11-3, the J call TRBJ2-4, with a tentative D call TRBD2 (6 bases). V was trimmed by 4 bases and J by 6 bases, leaving 10 bases between them. This CDR3 contains 13 residues. Germline CDR1 SGHNT, CDR2 YENEEA. The chain's CDR3 is CASSWQGGNIQYF. The DNA for the CDR3 is TGTGCCAGCAGCTGGCAGGGAGGAAACATTCAGTACTTC.

J is TRBJ2-2 and V is TRBV7-6; 7 positions agree with TRBD1. V was pared by 5 bases and J by 2 bases, with 8 bases of the junction left unmatched. CDR1 and CDR2 (germline): SGHVS, FNYEAQ. CDR3 length: 16 amino acids. The CDR3 coding sequence is TGTGCCAGCAGCCGGGCCGGACAGGCTAACACCGGGGAGCTGTTTTTT. Its translation: CASSRAGQANTGELFF. Variable domain in full (rest from reference TRBV7-6 and TRBJ2-2): GAGVSQSPRYKVTKRGQDVALRCDPISGHVSLYWYRQALGQGPEFLTYFNYEAQQDKSGLPNDRFSAERPEGSISTLTIQRTEQRDSAMYRCASSRAGQANTGELFFGEGSRLTVL.